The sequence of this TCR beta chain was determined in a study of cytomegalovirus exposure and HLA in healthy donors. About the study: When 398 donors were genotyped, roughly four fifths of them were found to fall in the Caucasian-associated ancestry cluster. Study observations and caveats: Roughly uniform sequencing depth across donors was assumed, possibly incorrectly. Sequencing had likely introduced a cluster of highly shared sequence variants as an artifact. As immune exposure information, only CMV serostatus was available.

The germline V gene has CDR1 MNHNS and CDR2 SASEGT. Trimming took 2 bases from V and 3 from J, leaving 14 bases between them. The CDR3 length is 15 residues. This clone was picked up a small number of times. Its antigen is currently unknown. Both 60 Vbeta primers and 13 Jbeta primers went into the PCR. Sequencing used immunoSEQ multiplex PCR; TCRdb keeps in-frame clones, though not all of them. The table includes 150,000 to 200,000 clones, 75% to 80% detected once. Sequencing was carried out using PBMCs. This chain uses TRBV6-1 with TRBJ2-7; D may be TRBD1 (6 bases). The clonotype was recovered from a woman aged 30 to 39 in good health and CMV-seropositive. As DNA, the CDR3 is TGTGCCAGCAGTGAACGGACTGGGGGCTACTACGAGCAGTACTTC. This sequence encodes CASSERTGGYYEQYF.